These 2 T cell receptor beta chains were all obtained from the same sample, sequenced in a study of cytomegalovirus exposure and HLA in healthy donors (dated by TCRdb to the late 2010s). Receptors were amplified or captured by the immunoSEQ multiplex PCR assay. The multiplex PCR relied on a mix of 60 forward primers for TCR Vbeta segments and 13 reverse primers for TCR Jbeta segments. What TCRdb holds here is the immuneACCESS table cut down to in-frame rearrangements. Part of the clones is not present; checked against another copy, under half of the missing clones reflect an unresolved V gene, and the others are unexplained. The sample contains fewer than 90,000 clones, over 75% of them found a single time. Of the sample, 6.5% falls within the top ten clones. Sequencing was done on a sample of PBMCs. The receptors here all came from a human donor in good health.

The chain recombines TRBV6-1 with TRBJ1-2; D is unclear. In germline, CDR1 is MNHNS, CDR2 SASEGT. The germline V and J ends were trimmed by 8 bases and 5 bases, with 12 bases remaining between them. The CDR3 consists of 12 residues. CDR3 sequence reads: CASQPPGYGYTF. The CDR3 nucleotides are TGTGCCAGCCAACCTCCGGGGTATGGCTACACCTTC.

This sequence joins TRBV15 and TRBJ2-1; possible D gene TRBD2, 5 bases. The V end lost 3 bases, the J end lost 2 bases, and 17 bases lay between the germline ends. CDR1 and CDR2 (germline): LNHNV, YYDKDF (reference sequence). The CDR3 extends over 17 amino acids. CDR3 coding DNA: TGTGCCACCAGCAGCCCCCCACCGGGGTTAACCTACAATGAGCAGTTCTTC. This encodes CATSSPPPGLTYNEQFF.